The clone carrying this T cell receptor beta chain was recorded once. PCR involved 60 Vbeta and 13 Jbeta primers. Using immunoSEQ multiplex PCR, the repertoire was profiled, and TCRdb retains in-frame clones only, with some absent. The sample has 150,000 or so clones, roughly 80% seen once; the top ten hold under 2%. These data come from a study of cytomegalovirus exposure and HLA in healthy donors. The CDR3 has 17 residues. Germline-derived CDR1 and CDR2 are SGHNT and YYREEE (reference sequence). With 4 bases removed from V and 2 bases from J, the gap between germline ends came to 19 bases. This TCR was sampled from a female donor in good health and CMV-seronegative. The chain joins TRBV5-4 to TRBJ2-1; D perhaps matches TRBD1 (6 bases). The sample consisted of PBMCs. This CDR3 is CASSPRPGHLTYNEQFF. The CDR3 DNA reads TGTGCCAGCAGCCCCCGGCCGGGACACCTGACCTACAATGAGCAGTTCTTC.